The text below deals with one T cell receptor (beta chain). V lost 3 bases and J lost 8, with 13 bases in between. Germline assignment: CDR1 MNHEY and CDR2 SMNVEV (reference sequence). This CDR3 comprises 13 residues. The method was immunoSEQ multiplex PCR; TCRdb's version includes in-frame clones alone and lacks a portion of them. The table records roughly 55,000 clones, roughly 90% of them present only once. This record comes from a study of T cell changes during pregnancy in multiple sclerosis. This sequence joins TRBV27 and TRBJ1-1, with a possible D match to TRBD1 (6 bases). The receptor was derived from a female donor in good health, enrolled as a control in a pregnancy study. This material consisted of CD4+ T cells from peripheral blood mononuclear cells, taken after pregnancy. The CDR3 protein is CASSFSRQAEAFF. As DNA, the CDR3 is TGTGCCAGCAGTTTTTCTAGACAGGCCGAAGCTTTCTTT.